A selection of T cell receptor beta chains follows, all from one sample in a study of glioma-infiltrating T cells after dendritic cell vaccination. The table came from immunoSEQ multiplex PCR; TCRdb's copy has only in-frame clones and leaves some out. The data contain 98,000 or so clones, 80% of them seen just once; the ten biggest clones take up 4.5% to 5.5%. The source material was blood, sampled after dendritic cell vaccination. Source of these receptors: a human donor with glioblastoma. The CDR3 runs from the conserved cysteine through the conserved F or W. D genes are given only for firm matches. Only some rows state a clone size, as once, few, many or a class for expanded clones.

V gene	D gene	clone size	J gene	CDR3 DNA	CDR3 protein
TRBV10-3	TRBD1	few	TRBJ1-5	TGTGCCATCAGTACGGGACAGGGCAATCAGCCCCAGCATTTT	CAISTGQGNQPQHF
TRBV7-2	NA	NA	TRBJ2-7	TGTGCCAGCCACTTAGACAGCTCCTACGAGCAGTACTTC	CASHLDSSYEQYF
TRBV28	TRBD1	NA	TRBJ1-2	TGTGCCAGCAGCCCCCCCGGACAGGGGAATGGCTACACCTTC	CASSPPGQGNGYTF
TRBV30	NA	NA	TRBJ1-2	TGTGCCTGGAGACTACAACAACCGGACAGTTCAATGTATGGCTACACCTTC	CAWRLQQPDSSMYGYTF
TRBV6-5	TRBD2	NA	TRBJ2-7	TGTGCCAGCAGCCCGGGAGGACACGAGCAGTACTTC	CASSPGGHEQYF
TRBV19	TRBD1	NA	TRBJ1-3	TGTGCCAGTAGCCAACTTCGACAGGGATTCACTGGAAACACCATATATTTT	CASSQLRQGFTGNTIYF
TRBV5-4	TRBD2	few	TRBJ2-1	TGTGCCAGCAGCCTGACTAGCGGGGGGGAAAATGAGCAGTTCTTC	CASSLTSGGENEQFF
TRBV10-3	TRBD1	once	TRBJ1-1	TGTGCCATCAGTACGGGACAGACCTTGAACACTGAAGCTTTCTTT	CAISTGQTLNTEAFF
TRBV6-5	TRBD1	NA	TRBJ2-7	TGTGCCAGCAGCACAGGGGGGACAGTTTATGAGCAGTACTTC	CASSTGGTVYEQYF
TRBV5-3	NA	NA	TRBJ1-2	TGTGCCAGGGCCTTTACGGGCTATGGCTACACCTTC	CARAFTGYGYTF
TRBV28	TRBD1	NA	TRBJ2-7	TGTGCCAGCAGTTCCGGGACAGCCCACTCCTACGAGCAGTACTTC	CASSSGTAHSYEQYF
TRBV4-1	NA	NA	TRBJ2-7	TGCGCCAGCAGCCCCACCGGGACAAGGGCGTACGAGCAGTACTTC	CASSPTGTRAYEQYF
TRBV2	NA	NA	TRBJ1-4	TGTGCCAGCCGCGGAGATTTTGGAGAAAAACTGTTTTTT	CASRGDFGEKLFF
TRBV5-1	NA	NA	TRBJ1-5	TGCGCCAGCAGCCTGCAGGTAAATCAGCCCCAGCATTTT	CASSLQVNQPQHF
TRBV19	NA	NA	TRBJ1-1	TGTGCCAGTAGTATACGGGGGGCAATGAACACTGAAGCTTTCTTT	CASSIRGAMNTEAFF
TRBV6-1	TRBD1	NA	TRBJ2-7	TGTGCCAGCAGCCCCGGGACAGGGGGTGGCGAGCAGTACTTC	CASSPGTGGGEQYF
TRBV25-1	NA	NA	TRBJ1-3	TGTGCCAGCAGTGACATCGGAAACACCATATATTTT	CASSDIGNTIYF
TRBV7-6	NA	NA	TRBJ2-5	TGTGCCAGCAGCCCAGCTTGGGGAGGAGAGACCCAGTACTTC	CASSPAWGGETQYF
TRBV7-9	NA	NA	TRBJ2-7	TGTGCCAGCAGCTCACATGACAGGCGCTCCTACGAGCAGTACTTC	CASSSHDRRSYEQYF
TRBV11-3	TRBD1	NA	TRBJ2-1	TGTGCCAGCAGCTTAGAAACAGGGGGCAGCTATGAGCAGTTCTTC	CASSLETGGSYEQFF
TRBV9	TRBD1	NA	TRBJ1-2	TGTGCCAGCAGCGTGACAGGGTCCCATGGCTACACCTTC	CASSVTGSHGYTF
TRBV27	TRBD1	NA	TRBJ1-2	TGTGCCAGCAGGTACAGGGGGGGTGGCTACACCTTC	CASRYRGGGYTF
TRBV30	NA	NA	TRBJ2-7	TGTGCCTGGAGACCGACGACAGGCTCCTACGAGCAGTACTTC	CAWRPTTGSYEQYF
TRBV9	NA	NA	TRBJ1-6	TGTGCCAGCAGCGTATCAGGGGATTCACCCCTCCACTTT	CASSVSGDSPLHF
TRBV19	NA	few	TRBJ2-5	TGTGCCAGTAGTGAGTTTAGGCGGTCCCAAGAGACCCAGTACTTC	CASSEFRRSQETQYF
TRBV4-1	NA	NA	TRBJ1-5	TGCGCCAGCAGCCAAGACCGGGGGGGGCTAAAAAACAATCAGCCCCAGCATTTT	CASSQDRGGLKNNQPQHF
TRBV7-9	NA	NA	TRBJ1-4	TGTGCCAGCGGCCAGGTGGGGGGAGAAAAACTGTTTTTT	CASGQVGGEKLFF
TRBV5-4	NA	NA	TRBJ1-3	TGTGCCAGCAGGCCCCGGGGGAGCTCTGGAAACACCATATATTTT	CASRPRGSSGNTIYF